This T cell receptor beta chain stems from a study of regulatory T cells in long-lasting Graves disease. Study-wide background: Over 5 years on antithyroid drugs plus positive TSH receptor antibodies marked Graves' disease as persistent.

Building of the TCR beta libraries involved iRepertoire HTBI primers and Arm-PCR of CDR3 regions. TCRdb re-analysed the multiplex PCR reads in MiXCR, keeping a single row per CDR3 protein. Seen here are about 460,000 distinct CDR3 sequences, under 25% observed once, and the top ten hold about an eighth. Ten or more counts support this clonotype. Its antigen is undetermined. Findings and caveats of the study: Persistent disease samples used TRBV28, TRBJ1-2 and TRBJ2-5 preferentially. TCR diversity was lower in persistent Graves' patients than in newly diagnosed ones.

Trimming took off 3 bases at V and 0 bases at J, with 20 bases between the two ends. The CDR3 sequence is 18 residues long. The germline V gene encodes CDR1 MGHDK and CDR2 SYGVNS. The time point is: persistent/refractory GD, antithyroid drugs over 5 years with positive TRAb. PBMC-extracted RNA yielded the TCR library. Doctors identified Graves' disease using the American Thyroid Association guidelines. The specimen comprised peripheral blood mononuclear cells (PBMCs), sampled when the disease was refractory, from a patient treated with antithyroid drugs. This chain joins TRBV25-1 and TRBJ2-5; TRBD2 is a possible D gene (5 bases). The clonotype originates from a female donor with Graves disease. CDR3 in amino acids: CASSDPFPRALNQETQYF. DNA of the CDR3: TGTGCCAGCAGTGACCCCTTCCCGAGGGCGCTAAACCAAGAGACCCAGTACTTC.